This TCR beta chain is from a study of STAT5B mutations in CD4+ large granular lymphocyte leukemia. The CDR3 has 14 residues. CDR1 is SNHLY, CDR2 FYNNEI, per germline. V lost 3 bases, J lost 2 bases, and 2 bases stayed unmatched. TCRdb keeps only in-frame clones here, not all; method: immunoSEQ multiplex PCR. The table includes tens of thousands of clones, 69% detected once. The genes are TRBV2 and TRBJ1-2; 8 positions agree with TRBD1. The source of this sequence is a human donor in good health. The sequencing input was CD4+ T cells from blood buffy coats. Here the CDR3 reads CASSETGVNYGYTF. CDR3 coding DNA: TGTGCCAGCAGTGAGACAGGGGTAAACTATGGCTACACCTTC.